The 10 T cell receptor beta chains given below trace back to one sample, sequenced in a study of shared clonotypes between healthy human individuals. TCRdb's copy holds only in-frame clones and misses some; the assay was immunoSEQ multiplex PCR. The data hold 400,000 to 600,000 clones, with 75% to 80% observed a single time. The sample was PBMCs. These receptors were taken from a woman aged 40 to 50 in good health. Some clones in this sample may be carry-over from other donors' samples.

The chain links TRBV7-2 to TRBJ1-2; D is possibly TRBD1 (5 bases). Germline CDR1 and CDR2: SGHTA and FQGNSA. CDR3 length equals 15 residues. Trimming stripped 3 bases from V and 1 base from J, with 12 bases between. The CDR3 region is CASSFTQGYNYGYTF. CDR3 DNA: TGTGCCAGCAGCTTTACCCAGGGATATAACTATGGCTACACCTTC.

V is TRBV5-4 and J is TRBJ2-3; 14 bases match TRBD2. Trimming removed 4 bases from V and 5 bases from J; junction bases left unmatched: 3. CDR3 length equals 15 residues. The germline gives CDR1 SGHNT, CDR2 YYREEE (reference sequence). The CDR3: CASSPGLAGGDTQYF. The CDR3 coding sequence is TGTGCCAGCAGCCCAGGACTAGCGGGAGGAGATACGCAGTATTTT.

V gene TRBV7-2 combines with J gene TRBJ2-7; no definite D call. The CDR3 loop spans 12 amino acids. Trimming removed 5 bases from V and 6 bases from J, with 11 bases in between. Germline V gene sequence: CDR1 SGHTA, CDR2 FQGNSA. The CDR3 DNA is TGTGCCAGCAGCCCCCCTTCTCTCGAGCAGTACTTC. It translates to CASSPPSLEQYF.

This clone was detected only a few times. Here the CDR3 reads CASNPWDQPQHF. CDR3 sequence (DNA): TGTGCCAGCAACCCATGGGATCAGCCCCAGCATTTT. The chain links TRBV21-1 to TRBJ1-5. TRBV21-1 is a listed pseudogene. This CDR3 has 12 amino acids.

On this clone itself: Other DNA variants within this sample encode the same CDR3. CDR3 residues: CASSFRTSGHNEQFF. The CDR3 DNA reads TGTGCCAGCAGCTTTAGGACTAGCGGGCACAATGAGCAGTTCTTC. The chain has TRBV7-9 and TRBJ2-1; 11 bases fit TRBD2. V was clipped by 3 bases and J by 5 bases; unmatched bases: 3. This CDR3 is 15 amino acids long. Germline V gene data show CDR1 as SEHNR and CDR2 as FQNEAQ (reference sequence).

The chain uses TRBV19 and TRBJ2-6; D is possibly TRBD2 (5 bases). This CDR3 contains 17 residues. The V and J ends lost 6 bases and 2 bases respectively, with 17 bases between them. Germline V gives CDR1 LNHDA, CDR2 SQIVND (reference sequence). The CDR3 is CASRSRVMGAGANVLTF. The CDR3 nucleotides read TGTGCCAGTAGGTCTAGAGTGATGGGAGCTGGGGCCAACGTCCTGACTTTC.

This clone occurred a few times. The chain couples TRBV28 to TRBJ2-1, with D possibly TRBD1 on 6 matching bases. CDR1 is MDHEN, CDR2 SYDVKM, per germline. This CDR3 is 12 amino acids long. The ends were cut back, 5 bases at V and 13 bases at J, with 15 bases in the middle. Here the CDR3 reads CASSLMRGHQFF. As DNA, the CDR3 is TGTGCCAGCAGTCTCATGAGGGGACATCAGTTCTTC.

For the CDR3, the DNA is TGTGCCAGCAGCTTAGTCCGGGCTAGCGGTACAGATACGCAGTATTTT. Encoded protein: CASSLVRASGTDTQYF. This sequence joins TRBV11-2 and TRBJ2-3, with 7 bases identical to TRBD2. Trimming removed 1 base from V and 3 bases from J; junction bases left unmatched: 7. The CDR3 runs 16 residues. CDR1 and CDR2 from the germline V gene are SGHAT and FQNNGV.

The V and J genes are TRBV10-3 and TRBJ2-7; TRBD1 matches at 10 bases. Germline V gene data show CDR1 as ENHRY and CDR2 as SYGVKD. Germline trimming cut 6 bases from V and 5 bases from J; bases unmatched to any gene: 7. This CDR3 region has 14 residues. This CDR3 reads CAIRPGQGYDEQYF. CDR3 nucleotides: TGTGCCATCAGACCGGGACAGGGGTACGACGAGCAGTACTTC.

This rearrangement joins TRBV15 to TRBJ2-2, with TRBD2 matching 7 bases. The CDR3 sequence is 22 residues long. Trimming removed 1 base from V and 0 bases from J; junction bases left unmatched: 20. CDR1 and CDR2 from the germline V gene are LNHNV and YYDKDF (reference sequence). This CDR3 is CATSRAGWGFSAGVANTGELFF. CDR3 DNA: TGTGCCACCAGCAGAGCGGGGTGGGGGTTTTCTGCGGGAGTGGCGAACACCGGGGAGCTGTTTTTT.